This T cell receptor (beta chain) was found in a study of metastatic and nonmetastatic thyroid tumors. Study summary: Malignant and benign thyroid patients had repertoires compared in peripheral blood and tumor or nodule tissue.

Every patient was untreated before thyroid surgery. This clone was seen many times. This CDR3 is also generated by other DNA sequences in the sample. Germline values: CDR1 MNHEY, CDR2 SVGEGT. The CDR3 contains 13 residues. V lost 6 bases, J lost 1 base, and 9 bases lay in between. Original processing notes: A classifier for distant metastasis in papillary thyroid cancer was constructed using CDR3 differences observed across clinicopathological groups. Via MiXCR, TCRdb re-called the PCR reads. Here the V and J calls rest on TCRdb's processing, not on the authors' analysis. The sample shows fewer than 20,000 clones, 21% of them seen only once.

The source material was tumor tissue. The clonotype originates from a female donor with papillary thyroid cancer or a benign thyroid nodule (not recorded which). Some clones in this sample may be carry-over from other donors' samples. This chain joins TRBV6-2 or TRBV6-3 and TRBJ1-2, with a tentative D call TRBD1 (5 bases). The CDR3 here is CASSPGFNYGYTF. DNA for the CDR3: TGTGCCAGCAGCCCAGGGTTTAACTATGGCTACACCTTC.